This T cell receptor (beta chain) was retrieved from a study of blood T cell repertoires in COVID-19. Study summary: There were acute and convalescent COVID-19 samples, and they came from the United States, Italy and Spain.

For this clone: This CDR3 is also generated by other DNA sequences in the sample.

As handled by the study authors: Nucleated cell number was recorded as an estimate derived from reference gene primer amplification. TCRdb's copy holds only in-frame clones and misses some; the assay was immunoSEQ multiplex PCR. V and J calls and clone size are those listed in that table; D and trimming were worked out from the DNA. The sample includes 250,000 or so clones, about 88% of them seen just once. This sequence originates from a woman in her forties who had recovered from COVID-19. The sequenced material came from peripheral blood.

CDR3 DNA: TGTGCCTGGAGCGGATCCGGGGAGACCCAGTACTTC. The encoded protein is CAWSGSGETQYF. The chain uses TRBV30 and TRBJ2-5; D not certain. The CDR3 loop spans 12 amino acids. The ends were cut back, 3 bases at V and 5 bases at J, with 10 bases in the middle. The germline CDR1 and CDR2 sequences are GTSNPN and SVGIG (reference sequence).